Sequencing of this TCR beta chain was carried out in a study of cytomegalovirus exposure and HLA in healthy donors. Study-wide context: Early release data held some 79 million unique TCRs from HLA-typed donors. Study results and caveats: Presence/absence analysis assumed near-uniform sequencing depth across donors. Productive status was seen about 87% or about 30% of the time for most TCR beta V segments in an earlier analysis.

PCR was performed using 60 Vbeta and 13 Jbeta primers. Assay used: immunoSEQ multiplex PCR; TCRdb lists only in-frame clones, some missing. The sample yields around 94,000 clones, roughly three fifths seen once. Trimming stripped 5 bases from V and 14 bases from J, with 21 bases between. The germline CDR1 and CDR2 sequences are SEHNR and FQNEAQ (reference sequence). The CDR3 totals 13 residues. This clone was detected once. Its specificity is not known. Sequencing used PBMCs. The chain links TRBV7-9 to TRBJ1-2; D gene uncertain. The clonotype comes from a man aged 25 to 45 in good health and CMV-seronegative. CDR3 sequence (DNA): TGTGCCAGCAGCCGAGAAGGGAGGCCCCTACGGACCTTC. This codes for CASSREGRPLRTF.